The 15 T cell receptor beta chains below come from one sample, sequenced in a study of CD4 T cells in relation to SARS-CoV-2 and coronaviruses. No cognate antigen is known for these TCRs. Data came from immunoSEQ multiplex PCR; TCRdb stores just in-frame clones and leaves some out. This sample yields about 18,000 clones, of which around three quarters are seen a single time; roughly 31% belongs to the top ten. The unexposed donors gave CD4+ T cells in about 2011-2019, prior to COVID-19. The cells were cultured for around ten days before CD4+ T cells were isolated. The sample consisted of CD4+ T cells from PBMCs, cultured in vitro. The receptor set was obtained from a human donor in good health.

A single count supports this clone. The chain links TRBV6-2 or TRBV6-3 to TRBJ2-3; D might be TRBD2 (6 bases). Germline CDR1 reads MNHEY; CDR2 reads SVGEGT. The CDR3 is 14 amino acids. The V end lost 2 bases, the J end lost 4 bases, and 10 bases lay between the germline ends. CDR3 protein: CASSYRENPDTQYF. Here the CDR3 DNA reads TGTGCCAGCAGTTACCGGGAGAACCCAGATACGCAGTATTTT.

DNA for the CDR3: TGTGCCAGCAGGGGGGCCTACGAGCAGTACTTC. It is translated as CASRGAYEQYF. This chain links TRBV2 with TRBJ2-7; D may correspond to TRBD1 or TRBD2 (5 bases each). The CDR3 consists of 11 residues. With 6 bases removed from V and 2 bases from J, the gap between germline ends came to 5 bases. CDR1 is SNHLY, CDR2 FYNNEI, per germline. Drawing the rest from reference TRBV2 and TRBJ2-7, the complete variable domain is EPEVTQTPSHQVTQMGQEVILRCVPISNHLYFYWYRQILGQKVEFLVSFYNNEISEKSEIFDDQFSVERPDGSNFTLKIRSTKLEDSAMYFCASRGAYEQYFGPGTRLTVT.

This clone has more than one count but fewer than ten. The genes are TRBV18 and TRBJ2-2; 8 bases align to TRBD2. In germline, CDR1 is KGHSH, CDR2 LQKENI. V lost 6 bases, J lost 8 bases, and 11 bases stayed unmatched. This CDR3 region has 15 residues. The CDR3 loop reads CASSALAASAGELFF. Written as DNA, the CDR3 is TGTGCCAGCTCTGCACTAGCGGCGTCTGCTGGGGAGCTGTTTTTT.

CDR3 region: CASSYGKGNEQFF. CDR3 DNA: TGTGCCAGCAGTTACGGCAAGGGCAATGAGCAGTTCTTC. The chain is built from TRBV6-5 and TRBJ2-1, with no clear D. V was clipped by 2 bases and J by 6 bases, with 8 bases between them. This CDR3 spans 13 amino acids. CDR1 and CDR2 from the germline V gene are MNHEY and SVGAGI.

The genes are TRBV24-1 and TRBJ2-3; 13 nucleotides align to TRBD2. This CDR3 contains 16 residues. The germline V gene has CDR1 KGHDR and CDR2 SFDVKD. Trimming at V came to 5 bases and at J to 3 bases, leaving 4 bases not matched to a gene. The chain's CDR3 is CATSALLAGGTDTQYF. The CDR3 DNA is TGTGCCACCAGTGCTCTACTAGCGGGAGGGACAGATACGCAGTATTTT.

This clone turned up a few times. The CDR3 DNA reads as TGTGCCAGCAGCGCCCGTTGGGATAGCAATCAGCCCCAGCATTTT. Protein sequence: CASSARWDSNQPQHF. The chain carries TRBV6-5 and TRBJ1-5; D uncertain. CDR1 is MNHEY, CDR2 SVGAGI, per germline. The CDR3 runs to 15 residues. V was clipped by 6 bases and J by 0 bases, with 12 bases between them.

V usage is TRBV11-2 and J usage is TRBJ2-3; the D gene is possibly TRBD2 (5 bases). V was clipped by 1 base and J by 2 bases, with 16 bases between them. Germline V gives CDR1 SGHAT, CDR2 FQNNGV. The CDR3 sequence is 17 residues long. CDR3 region: CASSLAPQLVSTDTQYF. The DNA of the CDR3 is TGTGCCAGCAGCTTAGCCCCCCAACTAGTATCCACAGATACGCAGTATTTT.

This clone was recorded a few times. This chain uses TRBV19 with TRBJ2-2, with TRBD1 as a possible D gene (6 bases). Trimming left V 7 bases short and J 5 bases short, with 20 bases between. Per the germline V gene, CDR1 is LNHDA and CDR2 is SQIVND (reference sequence). The CDR3 is 16 amino acids. Here the CDR3 reads CASTEYTGLRTGELFF. CDR3 nucleotide sequence: TGTGCCAGTACGGAGTATACAGGGCTAAGGACCGGGGAGCTGTTTTTT.

V usage is TRBV7-8 and J usage is TRBJ2-7; possible D gene TRBD2, 6 bases. V gave up 4 bases and J gave up 3 bases, with 13 bases separating them. This CDR3 is built from 14 residues. Germline loops: CDR1 SGHVS, CDR2 FQNEAQ. DNA of the CDR3: TGTGCCAGCAGCTCCTCAGGTAGCGGCTACGAGCAGTACTTC. Protein sequence: CASSSSGSGYEQYF.

The J gene is TRBJ1-4, the V gene TRBV7-6; D remains unclear. The CDR3 is made up of 16 amino acids. Germline V CDR1 and CDR2: SGHVS, FNYEAQ. V gave up 1 base and J gave up 8 bases, with 17 bases separating them. CDR3 bases: TGTGCCAGCAGCTTAGGCCCTGGGAAAAGATACGAAAAACTGTTTTTT. Encoded protein: CASSLGPGKRYEKLFF.

This chain connects TRBV5-8 to TRBJ1-2; no firm D call. Trimming stripped 0 bases from V and 3 bases from J, with 12 bases between. CDR1 and CDR2 from the germline V gene are SGHTS and YDEGEE. The CDR3 runs 15 residues. The CDR3 bases are TGTGCCAGCAGCTTGGGATCGGCGGAACACTATGGCTACACCTTC. This translates into CASSLGSAEHYGYTF. The variable domain in full, with the rest retrieved from reference TRBV5-8 and TRBJ1-2, is EAGVTQSPTHLIKTRGQQATLRCSPISGHTSVYWYQQALGLGLQFLLWYDEGEERNRGNFPPRFSGRQFPNYSSELNVNALELEDSALYLCASSLGSAEHYGYTFGSGTRLTVV.

The rearrangement joins TRBV5-8 to TRBJ2-2, with D perhaps matching TRBD1 (6 bases). Trimming took 2 bases from V and 5 from J, leaving 13 bases between them. Germline CDR1 is SGHTS and CDR2 is YDEGEE. This CDR3 region has 15 residues. CDR3 loop: CASSLPGHPTGELFF. CDR3 sequence (DNA): TGTGCCAGCAGCTTACCGGGACATCCGACCGGGGAGCTGTTTTTT.

This chain links TRBV25-1 with TRBJ2-3, with a possible D match to TRBD2 (6 bases). The CDR3 loop spans 15 amino acids. Trimming took 2 bases from V and 6 from J, leaving 15 bases between them. Germline lookup yields CDR1 MGHDK and CDR2 SYGVNS. CDR3 nucleotides: TGTGCCAGCAGTGAACGACTAGGAGGAGGGGATACGCAGTATTTT. Its translation is CASSERLGGGDTQYF. The variable domain in full, with the rest retrieved from reference TRBV25-1 and TRBJ2-3, is EADIYQTPRYLVIGTGKKITLECSQTMGHDKMYWYQQDPGMELHLIHYSYGVNSTEKGDLSSESTVSRIRTEHFPLTLESARPSHTSQYLCASSERLGGGDTQYFGPGTRLTVL.

The J gene is TRBJ2-7, the V gene TRBV7-9; 8 nucleotides match TRBD2. V lost 6 bases and J lost 0; bases outside the gene matches: 4. The CDR3 is 14 residues long. In germline, CDR1 is SEHNR, CDR2 FQNEAQ (reference sequence). For the CDR3, the DNA is TGTGCCAGCAGTCTTAGCGGGAACTCCTACGAGCAGTACTTC. It is translated as CASSLSGNSYEQYF.

CDR3 nucleotides: TGTGCCAGCAGCTTGGACTACTACAATGAGCAGTTCTTC. Amino acid sequence: CASSLDYYNEQFF. The chain employs TRBV7-9 and TRBJ2-1, with TRBD2 as a possible D gene (6 bases). The germline gives CDR1 SEHNR, CDR2 FQNEAQ (reference sequence). The CDR3 totals 13 residues. The ends were cut back, 3 bases at V and 3 bases at J, with 6 bases in the middle.